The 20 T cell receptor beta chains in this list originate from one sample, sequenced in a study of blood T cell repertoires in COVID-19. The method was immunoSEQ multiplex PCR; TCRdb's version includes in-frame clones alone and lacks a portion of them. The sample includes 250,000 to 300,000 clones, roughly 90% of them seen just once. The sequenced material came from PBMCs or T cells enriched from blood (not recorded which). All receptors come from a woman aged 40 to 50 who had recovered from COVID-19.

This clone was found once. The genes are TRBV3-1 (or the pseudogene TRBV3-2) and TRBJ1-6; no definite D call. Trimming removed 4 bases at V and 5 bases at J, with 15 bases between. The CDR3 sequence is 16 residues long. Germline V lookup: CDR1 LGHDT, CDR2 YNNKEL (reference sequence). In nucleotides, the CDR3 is TGTGCCAGCAGCCGAGTGCCCGGGGTCGATAATTCACCCCTCCACTTT. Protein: CASSRVPGVDNSPLHF.

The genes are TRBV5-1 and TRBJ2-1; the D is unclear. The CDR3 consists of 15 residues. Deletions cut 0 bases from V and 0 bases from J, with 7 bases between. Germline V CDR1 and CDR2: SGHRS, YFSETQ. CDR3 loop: CASSLEHRSYNEQFF. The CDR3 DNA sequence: TGCGCCAGCAGCTTGGAACACCGCTCCTACAATGAGCAGTTCTTC.

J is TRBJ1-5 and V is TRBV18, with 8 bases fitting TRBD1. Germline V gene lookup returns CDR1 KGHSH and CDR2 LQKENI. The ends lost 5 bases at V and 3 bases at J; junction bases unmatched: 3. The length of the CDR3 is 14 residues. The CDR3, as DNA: TGTGCCAGCTCAGCGACAGGGGCCAATCAGCCCCAGCATTTT. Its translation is CASSATGANQPQHF.

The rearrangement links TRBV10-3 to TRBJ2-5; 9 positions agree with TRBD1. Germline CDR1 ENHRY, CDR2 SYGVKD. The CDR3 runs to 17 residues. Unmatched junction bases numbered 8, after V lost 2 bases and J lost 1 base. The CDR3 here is CAISEDRGNSFQETQYF. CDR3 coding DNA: TGTGCCATCAGTGAGGACAGGGGGAACTCATTCCAAGAGACCCAGTACTTC.

The CDR3 spells CASSTGGDQETQYF. CDR3 DNA sequence: TGCGCCAGCAGCACTGGGGGGGATCAAGAGACCCAGTACTTC. The chain is built from TRBV5-1 and TRBJ2-5; 7 bases agree with TRBD2. The V and J ends lost 4 bases and 2 bases, in that order; junction bases with no gene match: 5. The germline V gene has CDR1 SGHRS and CDR2 YFSETQ. This CDR3 spans 14 amino acids.

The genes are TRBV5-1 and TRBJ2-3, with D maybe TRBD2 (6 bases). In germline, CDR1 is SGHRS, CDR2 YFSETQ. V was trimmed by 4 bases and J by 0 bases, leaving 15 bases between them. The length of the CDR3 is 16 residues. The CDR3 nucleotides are TGCGCCAGCAGCCGGACTGGGCGGGGTAGCACAGATACGCAGTATTTT. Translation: CASSRTGRGSTDTQYF.

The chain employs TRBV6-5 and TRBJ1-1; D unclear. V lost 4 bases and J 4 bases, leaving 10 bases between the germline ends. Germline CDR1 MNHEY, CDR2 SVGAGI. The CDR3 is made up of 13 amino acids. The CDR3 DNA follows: TGTGCCAGCAGTTCCCGTATGTCCACTGAAGCTTTCTTT. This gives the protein CASSSRMSTEAFF.

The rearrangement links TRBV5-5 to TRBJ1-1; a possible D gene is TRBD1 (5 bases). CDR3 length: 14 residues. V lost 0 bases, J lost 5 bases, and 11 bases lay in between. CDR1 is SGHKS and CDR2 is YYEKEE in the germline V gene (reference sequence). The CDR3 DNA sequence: TGTGCCAGCAGCTTGGCACAGGTTAGGACTGAAGCTTTCTTT. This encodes CASSLAQVRTEAFF.

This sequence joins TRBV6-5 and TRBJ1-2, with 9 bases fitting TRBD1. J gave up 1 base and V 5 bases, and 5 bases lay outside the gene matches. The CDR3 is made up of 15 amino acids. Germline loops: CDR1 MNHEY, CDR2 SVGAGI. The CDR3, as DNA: TGTGCCAGCAGTACCGGGACAGGGAATAACTATGGCTACACCTTC. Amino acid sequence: CASSTGTGNNYGYTF.

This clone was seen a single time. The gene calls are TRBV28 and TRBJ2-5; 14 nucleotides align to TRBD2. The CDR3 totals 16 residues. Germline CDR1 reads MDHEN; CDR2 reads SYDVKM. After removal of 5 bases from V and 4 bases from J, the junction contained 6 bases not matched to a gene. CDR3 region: CASSLMGLAGAETQYF. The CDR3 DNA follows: TGTGCCAGCAGTCTGATGGGACTAGCGGGAGCAGAGACCCAGTACTTC.

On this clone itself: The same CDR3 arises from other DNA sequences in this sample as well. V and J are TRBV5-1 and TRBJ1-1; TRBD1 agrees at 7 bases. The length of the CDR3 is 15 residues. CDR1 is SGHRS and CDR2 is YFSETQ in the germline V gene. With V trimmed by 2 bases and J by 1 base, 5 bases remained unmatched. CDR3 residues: CASSFGQAENTEAFF. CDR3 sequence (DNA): TGCGCCAGCAGCTTCGGACAGGCGGAGAACACTGAAGCTTTCTTT.

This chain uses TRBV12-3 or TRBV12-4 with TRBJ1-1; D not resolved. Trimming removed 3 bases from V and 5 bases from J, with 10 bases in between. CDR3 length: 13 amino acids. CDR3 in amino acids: CASSFGDGTEAFF. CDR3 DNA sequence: TGTGCCAGCAGTTTCGGGGATGGTACTGAAGCTTTCTTT.

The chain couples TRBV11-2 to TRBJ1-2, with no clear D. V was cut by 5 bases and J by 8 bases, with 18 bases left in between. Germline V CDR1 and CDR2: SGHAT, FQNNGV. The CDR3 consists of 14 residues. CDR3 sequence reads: CASSPGLLEGGYTF. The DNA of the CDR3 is TGTGCCAGCAGCCCAGGACTCCTCGAGGGAGGCTACACCTTC.

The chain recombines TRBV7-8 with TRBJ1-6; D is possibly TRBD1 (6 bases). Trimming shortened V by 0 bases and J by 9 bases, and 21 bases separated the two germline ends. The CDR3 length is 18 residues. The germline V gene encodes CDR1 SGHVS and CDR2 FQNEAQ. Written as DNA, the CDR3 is TGTGCCAGCAGCTTAGCTGGGGTCACCCCAGGGGCAGTTTCACCCCTCCACTTT. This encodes CASSLAGVTPGAVSPLHF.

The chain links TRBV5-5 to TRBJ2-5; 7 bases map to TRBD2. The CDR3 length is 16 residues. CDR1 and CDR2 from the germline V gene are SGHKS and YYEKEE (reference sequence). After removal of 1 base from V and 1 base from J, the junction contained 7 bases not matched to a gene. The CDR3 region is CASSLLAGVSQETQYF. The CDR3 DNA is TGTGCCAGCAGCTTGCTTGCGGGGGTCTCCCAAGAGACCCAGTACTTC.

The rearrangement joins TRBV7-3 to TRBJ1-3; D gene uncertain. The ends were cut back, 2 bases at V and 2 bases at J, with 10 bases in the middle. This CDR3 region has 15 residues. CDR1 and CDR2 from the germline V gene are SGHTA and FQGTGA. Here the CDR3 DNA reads TGTGCCAGCAGCTTACACGGGAGCCCTGGAAACACCATATATTTT. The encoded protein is CASSLHGSPGNTIYF.

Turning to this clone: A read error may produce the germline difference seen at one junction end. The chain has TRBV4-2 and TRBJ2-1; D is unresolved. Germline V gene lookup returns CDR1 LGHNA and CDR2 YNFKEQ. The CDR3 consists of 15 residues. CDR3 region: CASSQRLSSNNEQFF. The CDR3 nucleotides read TGTGCCAGCAGCCAAAGACTTTCCTCCAACAATGAGCAGTTCTTC.

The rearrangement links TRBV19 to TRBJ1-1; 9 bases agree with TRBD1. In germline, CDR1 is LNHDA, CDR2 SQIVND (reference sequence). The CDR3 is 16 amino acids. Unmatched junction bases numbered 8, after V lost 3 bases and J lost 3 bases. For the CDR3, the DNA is TGTGCCAGTAGTATCAAGACAGGGGGGAAGGACACTGAAGCTTTCTTT. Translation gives CASSIKTGGKDTEAFF.

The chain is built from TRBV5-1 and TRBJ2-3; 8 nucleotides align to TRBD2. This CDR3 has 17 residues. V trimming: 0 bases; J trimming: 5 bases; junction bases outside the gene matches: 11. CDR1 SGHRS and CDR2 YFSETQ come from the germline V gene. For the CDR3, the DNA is TGCGCCAGCAGCTTGGGAGCTGCAGCGGGAGTAGTAGATACGCAGTATTTT. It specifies CASSLGAAAGVVDTQYF.

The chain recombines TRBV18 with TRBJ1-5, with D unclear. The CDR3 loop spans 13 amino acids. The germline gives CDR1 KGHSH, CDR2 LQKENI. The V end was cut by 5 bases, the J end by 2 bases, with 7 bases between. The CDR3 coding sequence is TGTGCCAGCTCATTCCGGGGCAATCAGCCCCAGCATTTT. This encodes CASSFRGNQPQHF. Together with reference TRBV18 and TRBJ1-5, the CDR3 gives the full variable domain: NAGVMQNPRHLVRRRGQEARLRCSPMKGHSHVYWYRQLPEEGLKFMVYLQKENIIDESGMPKERFSAEFPKEGPSILRIQQVVRGDSAAYFCASSFRGNQPQHFGDGTRLSIL.